This T cell receptor (beta chain) derives from a study of OX40 agonist ivuxolimab in advanced cancers. Study as a whole: Two cutaneous melanoma patients and one hepatocellular carcinoma patient, three in all, had partial responses.

Germline CDR1 is LNHDA and CDR2 is SQIVND (reference sequence). This CDR3 has 13 residues. Trimming shortened V by 7 bases and J by 3 bases, and 9 bases separated the two germline ends. TCRdb's copy holds only in-frame clones and misses some; the assay was immunoSEQ multiplex PCR. The table records roughly 93,000 clones, under 85% of them present only once. For this clone: Its antigen is not identified.

Whole-study findings and limits: The antigen specificity of the peripheral T cells (those that were expanded) was not determined. Normalized T-cell clonal expansion was also low in a subset of nonresponders.

This chain links TRBV19 with TRBJ2-2, with D perhaps TRBD1 (6 bases). The specimen was CD4+ or CD8+ T cells sorted from blood, collected in a trial of the OX40 agonist ivuxolimab. The clonotype comes from an adult with an advanced solid tumor such as melanoma, head and neck, liver or kidney cancer. The CDR3 region is CASTSGDTGELFF. The CDR3 DNA sequence: TGTGCCAGTACCTCAGGGGACACCGGGGAGCTGTTTTTT.